What follows describes a single TCR beta chain. This specimen comes from a study of T cells in Graves' hyperthyroidism and ophthalmopathy. Germline CDR1 is LNHDA and CDR2 is SQIVND (reference sequence). The CDR3 is 14 residues long. Researchers took RNA transcripts and amplified the TCR beta CDR3 regions from them. A first-round RT-PCR of the TCR CDR3 used the HTBI primer set. TCRdb reprocessed the multiplex PCR reads with MiXCR, giving one entry per CDR3 protein. This repertoire shows around 620,000 distinct CDR3 sequences, 15% to 20% found once; its top ten account for less than 4.5%. The V and J genes are TRBV19 and TRBJ2-2; 7 nucleotides line up with TRBD2. The specimen sequenced was blood. This receptor was identified in a woman aged 30 to 39 with Graves' hyperthyroidism. CDR3 amino acids: CAVGGLGNTGELFF. CDR3 in DNA: TGTGCAGTAGGAGGACTAGGGAACACCGGGGAGCTGTTTTTT.